This T cell receptor beta chain was observed in a study of cytomegalovirus exposure and HLA in healthy donors. Repertoires were generated with immunoSEQ multiplex PCR, while TCRdb's copy carries only in-frame clones and drops some. In the table there are about 75,000 clones, around four fifths of which are singletons. V lost 3 bases and J 3 bases, leaving 5 bases between the germline ends. This CDR3 is built from 12 residues. In germline, CDR1 is SGHVS, CDR2 FNYEAQ. Broader study findings: Most TCR sequences proved rare, with some public TCRs found in many donors. The classifier was said to identify cytomegalovirus status with high specificity and sensitivity.

As regards this clone: What it binds is unknown.

Specimen: PBMCs. The sequence came from a man younger than 40 in good health and CMV-seronegative. The chain has TRBV7-6 and TRBJ1-2; D is unclear. The CDR3 loop reads CASSFTDYGYTF. The CDR3 DNA follows: TGTGCCAGCAGCTTCACGGACTATGGCTACACCTTC.